This TCR beta chain was observed in a study of response to subunit inactivated influenza vaccine. Regarding the study as a whole: A suggestion made by the authors is that each seasonal influenza vaccination recruits few new T cells.

This clonotype was counted only a few times. Antigen: not known. TCRdb analysed the RT-PCR reads with MiXCR anew, one entry per CDR3 protein. The sample records hundreds of thousands of distinct CDR3 sequences, about 18% being singletons. Trimming stripped 4 bases from V and 6 bases from J, with 12 bases between. Germline CDR1 reads SQVTM; CDR2 reads ANQGSEA. The CDR3 extends over 12 amino acids. The genes are TRBV29-1 and TRBJ2-5; possibly TRBD1 or TRBD2 for D (6 bases each). This clonotype was obtained from a man between 45 and 60 years old who received an inactivated influenza vaccine. The sample here was PBMCs from blood, taken roughly 5 days after vaccination. CDR3 nucleotides: TGCAGCGTTGGACAGGCGGGAAAGACCCAGTACTTC. Translated: CSVGQAGKTQYF.